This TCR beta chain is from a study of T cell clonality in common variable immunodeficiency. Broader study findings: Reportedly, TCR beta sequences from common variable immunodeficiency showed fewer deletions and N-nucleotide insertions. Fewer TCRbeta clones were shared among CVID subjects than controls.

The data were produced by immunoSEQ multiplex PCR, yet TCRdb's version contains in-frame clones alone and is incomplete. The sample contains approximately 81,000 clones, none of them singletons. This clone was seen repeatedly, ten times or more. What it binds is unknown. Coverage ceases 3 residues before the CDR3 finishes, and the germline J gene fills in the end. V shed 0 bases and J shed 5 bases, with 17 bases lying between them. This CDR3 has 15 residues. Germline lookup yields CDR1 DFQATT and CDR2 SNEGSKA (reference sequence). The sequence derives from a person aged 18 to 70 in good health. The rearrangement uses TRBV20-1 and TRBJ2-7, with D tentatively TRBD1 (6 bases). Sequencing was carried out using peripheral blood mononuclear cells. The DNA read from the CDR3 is TGCAGTGCTAGAGATCAACGACAGGTTTTTAACGAG. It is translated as CSARDQRQVFNE. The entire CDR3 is CSARDQRQVFNEQYF.